The sequence of this T cell receptor (beta chain) was determined in a study of blood T cell repertoires in COVID-19. Looking at the study overall: Acute and convalescent COVID-19 specimens originated in the United States, Italy and Spain. T cells, B-cell-depleted T cells, or PBMCs supplied cDNA or gDNA.

In the original workflow: Reference gene primer amplification gave nucleated cell count estimates. Only in-frame clones appear in the TCRdb table, and some are missing; sequencing was by immunoSEQ multiplex PCR. V, J and clone size were drawn from that table, and D and trimming were deduced from the DNA. The sample shows fewer than 300,000 clones, approximately 86% of them seen only once. This CDR3 has 14 amino acids. V lost 5 bases, J lost 7 bases, and 10 bases stayed unmatched. Germline assignment: CDR1 SGHTA and CDR2 FQGNSA. V usage is TRBV7-2 and J usage is TRBJ2-5; TRBD2 aligns across 7 bases. Input material: peripheral blood. The clonotype was recovered from a woman between 25 and 40 years old with acute or convalescent COVID-19. The CDR3 DNA reads as TGTGCCAGCAGCCCGGCGGGGGACGTCGGGACCCAGTACTTC. Its protein product is CASSPAGDVGTQYF.